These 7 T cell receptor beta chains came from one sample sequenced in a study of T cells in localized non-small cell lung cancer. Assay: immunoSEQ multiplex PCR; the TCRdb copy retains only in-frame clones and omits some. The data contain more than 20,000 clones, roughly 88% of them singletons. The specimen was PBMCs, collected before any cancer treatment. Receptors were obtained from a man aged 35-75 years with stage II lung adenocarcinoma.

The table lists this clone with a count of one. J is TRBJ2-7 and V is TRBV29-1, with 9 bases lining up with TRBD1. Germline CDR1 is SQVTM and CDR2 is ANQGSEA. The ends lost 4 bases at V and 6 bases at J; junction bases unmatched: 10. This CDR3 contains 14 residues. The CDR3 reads CSVVSGQGFSEQYF. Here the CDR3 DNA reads TGCAGCGTTGTCTCGGGACAGGGTTTTAGCGAGCAGTACTTC.

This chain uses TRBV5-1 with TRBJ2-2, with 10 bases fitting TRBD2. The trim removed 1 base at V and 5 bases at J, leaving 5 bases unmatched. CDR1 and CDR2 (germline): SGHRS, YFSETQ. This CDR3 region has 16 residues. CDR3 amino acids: CASSLRLAGDTGELFF. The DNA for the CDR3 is TGCGCCAGCAGCTTGCGGCTAGCGGGGGATACCGGGGAGCTGTTTTTT.

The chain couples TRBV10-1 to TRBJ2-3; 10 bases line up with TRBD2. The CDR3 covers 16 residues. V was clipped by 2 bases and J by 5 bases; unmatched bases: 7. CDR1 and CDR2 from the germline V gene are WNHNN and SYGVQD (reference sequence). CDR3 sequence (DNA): TGCGCCAGCAGTGAGGGAGCGGGAGGGCCGGAAGATACGCAGTATTTT. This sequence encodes CASSEGAGGPEDTQYF.

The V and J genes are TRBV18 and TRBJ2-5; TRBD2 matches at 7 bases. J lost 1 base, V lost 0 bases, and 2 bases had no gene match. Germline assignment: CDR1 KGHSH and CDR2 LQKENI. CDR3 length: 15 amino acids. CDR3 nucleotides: TGTGCCAGCTCACCACCGCTAGCGGTCCAAGAGACCCAGTACTTC. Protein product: CASSPPLAVQETQYF.

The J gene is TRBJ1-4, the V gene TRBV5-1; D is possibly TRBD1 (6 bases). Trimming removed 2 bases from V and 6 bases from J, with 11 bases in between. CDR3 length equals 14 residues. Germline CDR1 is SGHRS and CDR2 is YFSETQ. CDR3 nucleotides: TGCGCCAGCAGCTTACAGGGTTGGGATGAAAAACTGTTTTTT. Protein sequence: CASSLQGWDEKLFF.

This chain's CDR3 is CASSASAGSYNEQFF. Written as DNA, the CDR3 is TGTGCCAGCAGCGCAAGCGCGGGCTCCTACAATGAGCAGTTCTTC. V usage is TRBV9 and J usage is TRBJ2-1, with a weak D call TRBD2 (5 bases). The germline V gene encodes CDR1 SGDLS and CDR2 YYNGEE. This CDR3 is built from 15 residues. Trimming took 3 bases from V and 0 from J, leaving 10 bases between them.

The CDR3 reads CASSVEGTGAPYF. In DNA, the CDR3 is TGTGCCAGCAGTGTCGAAGGAACAGGGGCCCCTTACTTC. The chain links TRBV7-9 to TRBJ2-4, with 7 bases identical to TRBD1. CDR1 and CDR2 (germline): SEHNR, FQNEAQ (reference sequence). V lost 6 bases and J lost 16; bases outside the gene matches: 15. The CDR3 runs 13 residues.